These T cell receptor beta chains were read from a single sample in a study of radiotherapy plus CTLA-4 blockade in lung cancer. The repertoire was sequenced with immunoSEQ multiplex PCR; TCRdb's copy has only in-frame clones and lacks some. The data show 90,000 or so clones, under 90% seen once. Sample: peripheral blood, taken from a patient treated with radiotherapy plus ipilimumab. The source of these receptors is a human donor with non-small cell lung cancer who had stable disease on radiotherapy plus ipilimumab. Each CDR3 is given with its conserved first and last residue. A D gene is named only where the DNA matches it firmly. Size values are once, few and many counts, or a class for expanded clones, and some rows have none.

v_call,clone_size,d_call,j_call,cdr3_aa,cdr3_nt
TRBV29-1,-,TRBD1,TRBJ1-2,CSSQGDGYTF,TGCAGCTCTCAGGGGGATGGCTACACCTTC
TRBV6-4,-,TRBD2,TRBJ2-1,CASSATSGSYNEQFF,TGTGCCAGCAGTGCCACTAGCGGCTCCTACAATGAGCAGTTCTTC
TRBV29-1,-,TRBD1,TRBJ1-5,CSVELEAQGGAQHF,TGCAGCGTTGAATTGGAGGCGCAGGGGGGAGCCCAGCATTTT
TRBV7-9,-,TRBD1,TRBJ1-2,CASSPGQIYGYTF,TGTGCCAGCAGCCCGGGACAGATCTATGGCTACACCTTC
TRBV28,-,TRBD1,TRBJ1-4,CASSKQGAGEKLFF,TGTGCCAGCAGTAAACAGGGGGCTGGGGAAAAACTGTTTTTT
TRBV6-5,-,-,TRBJ1-2,CASRGSTNYGYTF,TGTGCCAGCAGGGGAAGTACTAACTATGGCTACACCTTC
TRBV5-1,-,-,TRBJ2-7,CASSLGNPYEQYF,TGCGCCAGCAGCTTGGGTAACCCCTACGAGCAGTACTTC
TRBV28,once,TRBD1,TRBJ1-5,CASSPRQGRWDQPQHF,TGTGCCAGCAGTCCTCGACAGGGGAGGTGGGATCAGCCCCAGCATTTT
TRBV7-2,-,-,TRBJ2-4,CASRTSPAKNIQYF,TGTGCCAGCAGGACTTCCCCAGCCAAAAACATTCAGTACTTC
TRBV18,-,TRBD2,TRBJ2-3,CASSLQTSGGGGTDTQYF,TGTGCCAGCTCTCTACAGACTAGCGGAGGGGGTGGCACAGATACGCAGTATTTT
TRBV5-1,-,TRBD1,TRBJ1-2,CASSASGTGRVGGYTF,TGCGCCAGCAGCGCTTCCGGGACAGGGAGGGTCGGAGGCTACACCTTC
TRBV19,-,-,TRBJ1-4,CASSPLDNHEKLFF,TGTGCCAGTAGTCCCTTGGACAACCACGAAAAACTGTTTTTT
TRBV6-6,-,TRBD2,TRBJ2-1,CASSGRGSGGANEQFF,TGTGCCAGCAGCGGGAGGGGTAGCGGGGGGGCGAATGAGCAGTTCTTC
TRBV9,-,-,TRBJ2-4,CASSATVGKNIQYF,TGTGCCAGCAGCGCGACAGTTGGCAAAAACATTCAGTACTTC
TRBV19,-,TRBD2,TRBJ2-2,CASGGSSGRDTGELFF,TGTGCCAGTGGCGGGTCTAGCGGGAGAGATACCGGGGAGCTGTTTTTT
TRBV5-1,once,TRBD1,TRBJ1-5,CASSHTTGQGQPQHF,TGCGCCAGCAGCCACACGACAGGGCAGGGACAGCCCCAGCATTTT
TRBV25-1,-,-,TRBJ1-1,CASITGVGWEKKAFF,TGTGCCAGCATCACTGGAGTCGGTTGGGAAAAAAAAGCTTTCTTT
TRBV18,-,TRBD2,TRBJ2-3,CASSRTSGSIDTQYF,TGTGCCAGCTCTCGGACTAGCGGGAGTATAGATACGCAGTATTTT
TRBV7-9,medium-sized,-,TRBJ1-3,CASSQTGNSGNTIYF,TGTGCCAGCAGCCAAACAGGGAACTCTGGAAACACCATATATTTT
TRBV18,-,-,TRBJ2-7,CASKLGDPYEQYF,TGTGCCAGCAAACTTGGGGACCCCTACGAGCAGTACTTC
TRBV9,-,-,TRBJ1-1,CASSVELTNTEAFF,TGTGCCAGCAGCGTAGAACTGACCAACACTGAAGCTTTCTTT
TRBV13,-,-,TRBJ2-7,CASSLTPWEQYF,TGTGCCAGCAGCTTAACTCCATGGGAGCAGTACTTC
TRBV6-4,-,-,TRBJ2-3,CASSDIVSDTQYF,TGTGCCAGCAGTGACATAGTCTCAGATACGCAGTATTTT
TRBV5-1,few,-,TRBJ2-5,CASSLTRSEETQYF,TGCGCCAGCAGCTTGACCCGGTCCGAGGAGACCCAGTACTTC
TRBV30,-,TRBD1,TRBJ1-5,CACRGTGRNQPQHF,TGTGCCTGCAGGGGGACAGGGCGCAATCAGCCCCAGCATTTT
TRBV5-1,-,-,TRBJ1-2,CASSLEGVIPNYGYTF,TGCGCCAGCAGCTTGGAGGGAGTCATCCCTAACTATGGCTACACCTTC
TRBV16,-,TRBD2,TRBJ2-1,CASSGRAYNEQFF,TGTGCCAGCAGCGGGAGGGCTTACAATGAGCAGTTCTTC
TRBV4-2,once,-,TRBJ2-1,CASSQGGGDRSNEQFF,TGTGCCAGCAGCCAAGGAGGGGGAGACCGTTCCAATGAGCAGTTCTTC
TRBV15,-,-,TRBJ1-1,CATSRWTAASEAFF,TGTGCCACCAGCAGATGGACAGCCGCCTCGGAAGCTTTCTTT
TRBV7-8,few,-,TRBJ2-7,CASSLKGDSYEQYF,TGTGCCAGCAGCTTAAAGGGGGACTCCTACGAGCAGTACTTC
TRBV7-2,-,-,TRBJ1-2,CASSLEYGYTF,TGTGCCAGCAGCTTGGAGTATGGCTACACCTTC
TRBV5-1,-,-,TRBJ1-1,CASSLNTEAFF,TGCGCCAGCAGCCTCAACACTGAAGCTTTCTTT
TRBV20-1,-,-,TRBJ1-4,CSARVGTKLFF,TGCAGTGCTAGAGTCGGAACGAAACTGTTTTTT
TRBV5-6,-,-,TRBJ2-5,CASRRDWEETQYF,TGTGCCAGCAGGCGGGACTGGGAGGAGACCCAGTACTTC
TRBV27,-,TRBD2,TRBJ2-5,CASSFLVAGGQETQYF,TGTGCCAGCAGTTTTCTGGTAGCGGGAGGGCAAGAGACCCAGTACTTC
TRBV28,-,TRBD1,TRBJ2-7,CASRTGIWEQYF,TGTGCCAGCAGGACAGGGATCTGGGAGCAGTACTTC
TRBV28,-,-,TRBJ1-2,CASSNYRVGGYTF,TGTGCCAGCAGTAACTACAGGGTGGGTGGCTACACCTTC
TRBV28,-,-,TRBJ2-7,CASSFPGPPAREQYF,TGTGCCAGCAGTTTCCCCGGGCCACCTGCGAGGGAGCAGTACTTC
TRBV30,-,TRBD2,TRBJ2-3,CAWSLAGGRRDTQYF,TGTGCCTGGAGTTTAGCGGGAGGGCGCCGGGATACGCAGTATTTT
TRBV13,-,-,TRBJ2-2,CASSLGRAGEHTGELFF,TGTGCCAGCAGCTTAGGCCGGGCAGGGGAACACACCGGGGAGCTGTTTTTT
TRBV6-1,-,-,TRBJ2-7,CASLSRQRGYEQYF,TGTGCCAGCTTAAGTAGGCAAAGAGGCTACGAGCAGTACTTC
TRBV7-8,-,-,TRBJ2-3,CASSATRNTDTQYF,TGTGCCAGCAGCGCGACTAGGAATACAGATACGCAGTATTTT
TRBV27,-,TRBD1,TRBJ1-4,CASSLWTGADGEKLFF,TGTGCCAGCAGTCTCTGGACAGGGGCGGATGGTGAAAAACTGTTTTTT
TRBV5-1,-,-,TRBJ1-1,CASSLVGGSNTEAFF,TGCGCCAGCAGCTTGGTCGGCGGCTCGAACACTGAAGCTTTCTTT
TRBV13,-,-,TRBJ2-7,CASSLVAAGEQYF,TGTGCCAGCAGCTTAGTGGCTGCAGGCGAGCAGTACTTC
TRBV5-1,-,-,TRBJ2-1,CASSLAIAGENEQFF,TGCGCCAGCAGCTTGGCCATAGCAGGGGAGAATGAGCAGTTCTTC
TRBV5-6,-,TRBD2,TRBJ2-7,CASSTGTSGYEQYF,TGTGCCAGCAGTACCGGGACTAGCGGTTACGAGCAGTACTTC
TRBV9,-,TRBD2,TRBJ2-7,CASSYASGGAYEQYF,TGTGCCAGCAGCTACGCTAGCGGGGGGGCCTACGAGCAGTACTTC
TRBV10-3,-,-,TRBJ1-6,CAISLGIANSPLHF,TGTGCCATCAGCCTTGGGATCGCGAATTCACCCCTCCACTTT
TRBV7-9,-,-,TRBJ1-5,CASTRIHGPDSNQPQHF,TGTGCCAGCACCCGCATCCACGGTCCCGATAGCAATCAGCCCCAGCATTTT
TRBV28,-,-,TRBJ2-7,CASSLGYEQYF,TGTGCCAGCAGTTTAGGGTACGAGCAGTACTTC
TRBV10-3,-,-,TRBJ1-6,CAISESRGEAYNSPLHF,TGTGCCATCAGTGAGTCGCGTGGGGAGGCCTATAATTCACCCCTCCACTTT
TRBV30,-,-,TRBJ2-7,CAWSVGGATYEQYF,TGTGCCTGGAGTGTTGGGGGGGCCACCTACGAGCAGTACTTC
TRBV6-6,-,-,TRBJ1-2,CASSSLYGYTF,TGTGCCAGCAGCTCCCTCTATGGCTACACCTTC
TRBV6-5,-,TRBD1,TRBJ1-3,CASRTDRAGNTIYF,TGTGCCAGCCGGACCGACAGGGCTGGAAACACCATATATTTT
TRBV2,-,-,TRBJ1-2,CASSDGGPGYGYTF,TGTGCCAGCAGTGACGGGGGCCCGGGCTATGGCTACACCTTC
TRBV7-9,-,-,TRBJ1-4,CASSPSLTQREKLFF,TGTGCCAGCAGCCCGAGTCTGACTCAACGGGAAAAACTGTTTTTT
TRBV29-1,-,-,TRBJ2-7,CSAGPDYYEQYF,TGCAGTGCAGGACCTGATTACTACGAGCAGTACTTC
TRBV28,-,-,TRBJ2-4,CASSLLGAQNIQYF,TGTGCCAGCAGTTTATTGGGGGCCCAAAACATTCAGTACTTC